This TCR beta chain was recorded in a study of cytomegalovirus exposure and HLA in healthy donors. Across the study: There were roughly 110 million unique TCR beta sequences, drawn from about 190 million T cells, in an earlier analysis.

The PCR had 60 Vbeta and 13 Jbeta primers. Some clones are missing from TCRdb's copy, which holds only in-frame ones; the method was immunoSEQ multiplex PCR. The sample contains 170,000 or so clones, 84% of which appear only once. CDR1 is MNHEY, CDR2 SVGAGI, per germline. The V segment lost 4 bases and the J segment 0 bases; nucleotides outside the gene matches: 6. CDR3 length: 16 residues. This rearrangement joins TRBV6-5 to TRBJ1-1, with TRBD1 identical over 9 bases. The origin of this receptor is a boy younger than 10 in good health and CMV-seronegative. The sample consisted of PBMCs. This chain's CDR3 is CASSSGQGIMNTEAFF. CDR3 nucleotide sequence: TGTGCCAGCAGTTCCGGACAGGGGATAATGAACACTGAAGCTTTCTTT.